The 6 T cell receptor beta chains listed next were all sequenced from one sample in a study of blood T cell repertoires in COVID-19. The protocol was immunoSEQ multiplex PCR, while the TCRdb copy is restricted to in-frame clones and leaves out a portion. The sample yields more than 300,000 clones, approximately 92% seen once. Sequencing was carried out using PBMCs or T cells enriched from blood (not recorded which). These receptors came from a young woman who had recovered from COVID-19.

The chain links TRBV19 to TRBJ1-2; 12 bases fit TRBD1. There are 14 residues in the CDR3. Germline assignment: CDR1 LNHDA and CDR2 SQIVND (reference sequence). Trimming at V came to 6 bases and at J to 14 bases, leaving 13 bases not matched to a gene. The CDR3 loop reads CASRRDRGQGARTF. The DNA for the CDR3 is TGTGCCAGTAGGCGCGACCGGGGACAGGGGGCGAGGACCTTC.

The V call is TRBV7-3, the J call TRBJ2-3; D is perhaps TRBD2 (6 bases). Germline values: CDR1 SGHTA, CDR2 FQGTGA. Trimming took 3 bases from V and 0 from J, leaving 10 bases between them. The CDR3 length is 15 residues. In nucleotides, the CDR3 is TGTGCCAGCAGCTTTAGCGGCCTTAGCACAGATACGCAGTATTTT. It specifies CASSFSGLSTDTQYF.

This rearrangement joins TRBV7-2 to TRBJ2-5, with unresolved D. Germline V gene sequence: CDR1 SGHTA, CDR2 FQGNSA. V was cut by 1 base and J by 0 bases, with 9 bases left in between. The CDR3 covers 15 residues. The CDR3 loop reads CASSLVPTYQETQYF. As DNA, the CDR3 is TGTGCCAGCAGCTTAGTCCCGACATACCAAGAGACCCAGTACTTC.

This chain connects TRBV9 to TRBJ2-5, with D perhaps TRBD1 (5 bases). The germline V gene has CDR1 SGDLS and CDR2 YYNGEE. V was trimmed by 1 base and J by 4 bases, leaving 11 bases between them. CDR3 size: 14 residues. CDR3 DNA: TGTGCCAGCAGCGTAAGTTCCAGGGTAGAGACCCAGTACTTC. As protein: CASSVSSRVETQYF.

The chain combines TRBV21-1 with TRBJ2-7; whether TRBD2, the table's D call, matches the DNA was not checked. TRBV21-1 is deemed a pseudogene. The CDR3 loop spans 20 amino acids. DNA of the CDR3: TGTGCCAGCAGCAAAGTACTGCAGACACGGGGAGAGCAGGAAACCTACGAGCAGTACTTC. Translating gives CASSKVLQTRGEQETYEQYF.

V gene TRBV19 combines with J gene TRBJ2-1; D remains unclear. The CDR3 covers 15 residues. CDR1 and CDR2 from the germline V gene are LNHDA and SQIVND (reference sequence). V lost 8 bases and J 0 bases, leaving 14 bases between the germline ends. The CDR3 DNA sequence: TGTGCCAGTGGAGATACACTTACCTCCTACAATGAGCAGTTCTTC. Its protein product is CASGDTLTSYNEQFF.